The subject of this entry is one T cell receptor (beta chain). Under the authors' procedure: How many nucleated cells were present was estimated from reference gene primer amplification. Profiling relied on immunoSEQ multiplex PCR, and the TCRdb table lists in-frame clones only, not all of them. Clone size and V and J calls were adopted from that table, with D and trimming inferred from the DNA. The table records 6,000 or so clones, 65% to 90% of them present only once. This specimen comes from a study of blood T cell repertoires in COVID-19. The wider study: Samples of COVID-19 (acute and convalescent) were obtained from the United States, Italy and Spain. Nucleic acid was either cDNA or gDNA, and it came from T cells, B-cell-depleted T cells, or PBMCs.

The sample consisted of peripheral blood. This TCR derives from a human donor with active COVID-19. The donor label of this sample is uncertain.

The DNA for the CDR3 is TGTGCCAGCAGCTCCGTGGAGTCCTACAATGGTGAGCAGTTCTTC. Protein: CASSSVESYNGEQFF. This chain links TRBV7-9 with TRBJ2-1; D is unresolved. This CDR3 region has 15 residues. The germline V and J ends were trimmed by 4 bases and 9 bases, with 19 bases remaining between them. CDR1 is SEHNR, CDR2 FQNEAQ, per germline (reference sequence). Looking up the rest from reference TRBV7-9 and TRBJ2-1 gives the full variable domain: DTGVSQNPRHKITKRGQNVTFRCDPISEHNRLYWYRQTLGQGPEFLTYFQNEAQLEKSRLLSDRFSAERPKGSFSTLEIQRTEQGDSAMYLCASSSVESYNGEQFFGPGTRLTVL.